One and the same sample provided the 11 T cell receptor beta chains below, sequenced in a study of T cell responses to AZD1222 COVID-19 vaccine. Assay: immunoSEQ multiplex PCR; the TCRdb copy retains only in-frame clones and omits some. The sample holds 100,000 or so clones, 88% seen once. The sequenced sample was peripheral blood, obtained on day 0 of AZD1222 vaccination. The receptors here all came from an adult in good health.

The genes are TRBV12-5 and TRBJ2-1; perhaps TRBD2 as D (6 bases). The CDR3 runs to 15 residues. In germline, CDR1 is LGHNT, CDR2 FRNRAP. Trimming took off 5 bases at V and 5 bases at J, with 16 bases between the two ends. The DNA for the CDR3 is TGTGCTAGTGGTCCCACCGGGACTGGAGACAATGAGCAGTTCTTC. This sequence encodes CASGPTGTGDNEQFF. The full variable domain, with the rest looked up from reference TRBV12-5 and TRBJ2-1, is DARVTQTPRHKVTEMGQEVTMRCQPILGHNTVFWYRQTMMQGLELLAYFRNRAPLDDSGMPKDRFSAEMPDATLATLKIQPSEPRDSAVYFCASGPTGTGDNEQFFGPGTRLTVL.

The chain joins TRBV6-6 to TRBJ1-1; D is undetermined. Germline V lookup: CDR1 MNHNY, CDR2 SVGAGI (reference sequence). The V end was cut by 6 bases, the J end by 0 bases, with 11 bases between. This CDR3 has 14 amino acids. CDR3 region: CASSHLGLNTEAFF. CDR3 sequence (DNA): TGTGCCAGCAGCCACCTAGGCCTGAACACTGAAGCTTTCTTT.

This clone was seen a handful of times. The chain has TRBV7-8 and TRBJ1-6; D is unresolved. Germline V gives CDR1 SGHVS, CDR2 FQNEAQ. Trimming took off 5 bases at V and 7 bases at J, with 18 bases between the two ends. This CDR3 spans 16 amino acids. CDR3 in amino acids: CASSPQSPNNNSPLHF. The CDR3 coding sequence is TGTGCCAGCAGCCCCCAGTCACCCAACAACAATTCACCCCTCCACTTT.

The chain couples TRBV5-6 to TRBJ1-3, with TRBD1 matching over 8 bases. Per germline, CDR1 SGHDT and CDR2 YYEEEE. The trim removed 0 bases at V and 0 bases at J, leaving 11 bases unmatched. The CDR3 is 19 amino acids. DNA of the CDR3: TGTGCCAGCAGCTTGGACCGGACAGGGCCATCAGTCTCTGGAAACACCATATATTTT. It specifies CASSLDRTGPSVSGNTIYF.

The rearrangement joins TRBV2 to TRBJ1-2, with unresolved D. In germline, CDR1 is SNHLY, CDR2 FYNNEI. V gave up 0 bases and J gave up 1 base, with 12 bases separating them. The CDR3 runs to 16 residues. CDR3 nucleotides: TGTGCCAGCAGTGAAGCGCAAACAGACCTTAACTATGGCTACACCTTC. As protein: CASSEAQTDLNYGYTF.

This chain uses TRBV5-4 with TRBJ2-1; D remains ambiguous. The CDR3 has 15 residues. V lost 2 bases and J 0 bases, leaving 9 bases between the germline ends. Germline-derived CDR1 and CDR2 are SGHNT and YYREEE (reference sequence). CDR3 DNA sequence: TGTGCCAGCAGCTTTTATCTGAGCTCCTACAATGAGCAGTTCTTC. Its protein product is CASSFYLSSYNEQFF.

The chain has TRBV5-1 and TRBJ2-3; no clear D. Germline V gene sequence: CDR1 SGHRS, CDR2 YFSETQ. The length of the CDR3 is 13 residues. The ends were cut back, 1 base at V and 6 bases at J, with 9 bases in the middle. The CDR3 DNA reads TGCGCCAGCAGCTTGTGGATCATGGATACGCAGTATTTT. This codes for CASSLWIMDTQYF.

The genes are TRBV18 and TRBJ1-4, with D hard to call. The germline V gene has CDR1 KGHSH and CDR2 LQKENI. CDR3 size: 14 residues. Trimming removed 2 bases at V and 7 bases at J, with 11 bases between. The CDR3 nucleotides are TGTGCCAGCTCACCAGGTTCCGGGGTTGAAAAACTGTTTTTT. Translation gives CASSPGSGVEKLFF. Based on the CDR3 plus reference TRBV18 and TRBJ1-4, the full variable domain is NAGVMQNPRHLVRRRGQEARLRCSPMKGHSHVYWYRQLPEEGLKFMVYLQKENIIDESGMPKERFSAEFPKEGPSILRIQQVVRGDSAAYFCASSPGSGVEKLFFGSGTQLSVL.

V is TRBV28 and J is TRBJ2-7; D might be TRBD1 or TRBD2, each matching 5 bases. CDR1 is MDHEN and CDR2 is SYDVKM in the germline V gene. CDR3 length equals 14 residues. The ends were cut back, 5 bases at V and 3 bases at J, with 14 bases in the middle. CDR3 sequence reads: CASSGTELSYEQYF. In nucleotides, the CDR3 is TGTGCCAGCAGTGGGACGGAGTTAAGCTACGAGCAGTACTTC.

Remarks on this clone: Compared with germline, one end of the junction differs, possibly owing to a read error. The chain has TRBV7-9 and TRBJ2-1, with 11 nucleotides matching TRBD2. Looked up from germline, CDR1 is SEHNR and CDR2 is FQNEAQ (reference sequence). There are 13 residues in the CDR3. CDR3 protein: CASRRTSGLGLLF. The CDR3 DNA sequence: TGTGCCAGCAGACGGACTAGCGGGCTGGGATTGCTCTTC.

This clone has just one count. The rearrangement links TRBV3-1 (or the pseudogene TRBV3-2) to TRBJ2-1; 8 bases line up with TRBD2. CDR3 length equals 18 residues. Germline CDR1 reads LGHDT; CDR2 reads YNNKEL (reference sequence). After removal of 3 bases from V and 1 base from J, the junction contained 11 bases not matched to a gene. The CDR3 sequence is CASSQDSGKGFSYNEQFF. The CDR3 DNA sequence: TGTGCCAGCAGCCAGGATAGCGGGAAGGGCTTTTCCTACAATGAGCAGTTCTTC.